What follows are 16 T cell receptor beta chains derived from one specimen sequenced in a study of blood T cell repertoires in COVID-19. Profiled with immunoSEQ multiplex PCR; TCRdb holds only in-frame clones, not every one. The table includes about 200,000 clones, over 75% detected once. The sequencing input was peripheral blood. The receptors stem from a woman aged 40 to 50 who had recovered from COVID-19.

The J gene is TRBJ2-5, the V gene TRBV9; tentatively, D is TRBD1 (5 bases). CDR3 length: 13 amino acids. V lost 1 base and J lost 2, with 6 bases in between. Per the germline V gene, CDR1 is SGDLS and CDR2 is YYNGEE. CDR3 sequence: CASSVNRQETQYF. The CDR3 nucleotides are TGTGCCAGCAGCGTAAACAGGCAAGAGACCCAGTACTTC.

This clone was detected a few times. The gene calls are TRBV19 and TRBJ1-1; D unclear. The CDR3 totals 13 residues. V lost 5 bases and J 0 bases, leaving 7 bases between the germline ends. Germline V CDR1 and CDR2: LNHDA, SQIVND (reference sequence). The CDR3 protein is CASSANLNTEAFF. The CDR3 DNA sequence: TGTGCCAGTAGTGCCAACTTGAACACTGAAGCTTTCTTT.

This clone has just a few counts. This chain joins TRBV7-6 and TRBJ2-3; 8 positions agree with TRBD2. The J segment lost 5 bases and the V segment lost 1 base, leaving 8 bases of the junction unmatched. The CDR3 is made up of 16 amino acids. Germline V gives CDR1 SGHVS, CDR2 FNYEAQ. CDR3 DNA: TGTGCCAGCAGCTTAGGGCTAGCGGGTATAGGAGATACGCAGTATTTT. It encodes CASSLGLAGIGDTQYF. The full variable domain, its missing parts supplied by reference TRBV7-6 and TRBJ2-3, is GAGVSQSPRYKVTKRGQDVALRCDPISGHVSLYWYRQALGQGPEFLTYFNYEAQQDKSGLPNDRFSAERPEGSISTLTIQRTEQRDSAMYRCASSLGLAGIGDTQYFGPGTRLTVL.

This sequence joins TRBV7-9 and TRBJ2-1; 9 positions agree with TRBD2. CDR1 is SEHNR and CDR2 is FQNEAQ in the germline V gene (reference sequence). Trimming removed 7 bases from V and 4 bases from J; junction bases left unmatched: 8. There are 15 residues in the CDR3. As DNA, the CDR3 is TGTGCCAGCATCCGACTGAGCGGGGGGTACAATGAGCAGTTCTTC. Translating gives CASIRLSGGYNEQFF.

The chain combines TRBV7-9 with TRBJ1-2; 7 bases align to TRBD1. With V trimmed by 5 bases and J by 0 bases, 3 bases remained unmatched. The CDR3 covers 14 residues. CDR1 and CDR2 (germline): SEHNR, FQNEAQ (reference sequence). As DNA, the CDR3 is TGTGCCAGCAGCGCCGGACAGGCTAACTATGGCTACACCTTC. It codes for CASSAGQANYGYTF.

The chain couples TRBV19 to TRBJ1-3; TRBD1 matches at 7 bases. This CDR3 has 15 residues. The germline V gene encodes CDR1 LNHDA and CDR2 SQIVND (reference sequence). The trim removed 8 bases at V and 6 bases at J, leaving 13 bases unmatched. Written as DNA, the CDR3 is TGTGCCAGTGGAAGGCTCTACAGGGGAGAAAACACCATATATTTT. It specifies CASGRLYRGENTIYF.

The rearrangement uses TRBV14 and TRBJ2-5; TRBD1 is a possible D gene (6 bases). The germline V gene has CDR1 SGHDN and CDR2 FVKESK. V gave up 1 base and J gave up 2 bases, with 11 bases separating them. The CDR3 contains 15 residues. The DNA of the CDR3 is TGTGCCAGCAGCCAAGTTTTAGGGGGTCAAGAGACCCAGTACTTC. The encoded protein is CASSQVLGGQETQYF.

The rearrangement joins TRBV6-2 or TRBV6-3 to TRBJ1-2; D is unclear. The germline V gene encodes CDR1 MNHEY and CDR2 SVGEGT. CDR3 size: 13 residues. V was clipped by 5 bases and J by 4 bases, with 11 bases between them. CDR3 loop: CASSPYDTYGYTF. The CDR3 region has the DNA TGTGCCAGCAGTCCCTATGATACCTATGGCTACACCTTC.

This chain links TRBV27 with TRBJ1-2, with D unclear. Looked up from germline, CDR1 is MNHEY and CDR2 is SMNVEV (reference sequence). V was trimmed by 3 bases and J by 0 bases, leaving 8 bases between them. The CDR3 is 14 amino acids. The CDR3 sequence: CASSFSTANYGYTF. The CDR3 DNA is TGTGCCAGCAGTTTTAGTACCGCTAACTATGGCTACACCTTC.

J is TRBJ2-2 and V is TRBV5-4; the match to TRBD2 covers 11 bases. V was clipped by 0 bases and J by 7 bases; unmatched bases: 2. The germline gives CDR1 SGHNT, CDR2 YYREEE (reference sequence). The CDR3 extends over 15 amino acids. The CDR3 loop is CASSLETSGIGELFF. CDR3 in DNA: TGTGCCAGCAGCTTGGAGACTAGCGGGATCGGGGAGCTGTTTTTT.

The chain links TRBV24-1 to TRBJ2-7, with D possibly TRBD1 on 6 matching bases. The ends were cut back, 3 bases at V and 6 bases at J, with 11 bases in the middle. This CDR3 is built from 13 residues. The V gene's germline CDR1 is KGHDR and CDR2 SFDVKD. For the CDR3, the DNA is TGTGCCACCAGTGATAATGGGGGCGGCGAGCAGTACTTC. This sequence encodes CATSDNGGGEQYF.

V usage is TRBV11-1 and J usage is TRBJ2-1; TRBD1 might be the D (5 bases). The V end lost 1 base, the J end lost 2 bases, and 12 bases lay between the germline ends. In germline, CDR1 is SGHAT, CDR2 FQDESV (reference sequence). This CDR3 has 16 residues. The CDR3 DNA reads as TGTGCCAGCAGCTTAGAATTCACAGGAGCCTACAATGAGCAGTTCTTC. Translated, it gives CASSLEFTGAYNEQFF.

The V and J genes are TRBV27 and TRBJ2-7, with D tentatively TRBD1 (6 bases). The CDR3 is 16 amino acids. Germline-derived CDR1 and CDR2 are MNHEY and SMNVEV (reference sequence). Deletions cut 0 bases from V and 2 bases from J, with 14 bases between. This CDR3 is CASSLSFWTVTYEQYF. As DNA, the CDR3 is TGTGCCAGCAGTTTATCATTTTGGACAGTGACCTACGAGCAGTACTTC.

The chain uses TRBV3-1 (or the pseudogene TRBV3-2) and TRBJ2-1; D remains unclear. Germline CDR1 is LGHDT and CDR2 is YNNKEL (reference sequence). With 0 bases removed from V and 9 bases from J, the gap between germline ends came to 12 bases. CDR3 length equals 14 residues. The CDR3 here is CASSQDPKSSEQFF. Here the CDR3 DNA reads TGTGCCAGCAGCCAAGATCCCAAGTCCAGTGAGCAGTTCTTC.

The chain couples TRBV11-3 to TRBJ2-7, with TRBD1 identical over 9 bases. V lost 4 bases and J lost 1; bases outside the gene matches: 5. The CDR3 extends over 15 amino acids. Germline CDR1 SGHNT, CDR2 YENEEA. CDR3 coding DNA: TGTGCCAGCAGCTATTATGGACAGGGGTCCTACGAGCAGTACTTC. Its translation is CASSYYGQGSYEQYF.

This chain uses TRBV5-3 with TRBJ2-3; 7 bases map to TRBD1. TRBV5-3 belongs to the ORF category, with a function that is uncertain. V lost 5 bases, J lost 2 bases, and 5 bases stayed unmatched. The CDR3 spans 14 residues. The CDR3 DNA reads TGTGCCAGAAGACAGGGGATTCCCACAGATACGCAGTATTTT. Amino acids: CARRQGIPTDTQYF.